This T cell receptor beta chain was obtained from a study of sequential checkpoint blockade in melanoma. Treatment indicated: randomized to nivolumab then ipilimumab (arm A) or the reverse (arm B). DNA-damaging chemotherapy had not been given to any patient beforehand. Sorted cells were live CD3+CD8+, lacking CD19 and CD56, from PBMCs. The CDR3 totals 15 residues. Germline V gene sequence: CDR1 MNHNY, CDR2 SVGAGI (reference sequence). V gave up 6 bases and J gave up 11 bases; unmatched junction bases: 14. Sequenced by immunoSEQ multiplex PCR; TCRdb stores in-frame clones only, minus some. The sample has around 26,000 clones, roughly four fifths seen once.

This rearrangement joins TRBV6-6 to TRBJ1-5; 9 nucleotides agree with TRBD1. The sample in question was CD8+ T cells sorted from blood (inferred from file names), obtained from a patient given nivolumab and ipilimumab in sequence. The clonotype was recovered from a human donor with melanoma. The CDR3 nucleotides read TGTGCCAGCAGCCAAACTTCGACAGGGGGGGTTACCCAGCATTTT. This translates into CASSQTSTGGVTQHF.